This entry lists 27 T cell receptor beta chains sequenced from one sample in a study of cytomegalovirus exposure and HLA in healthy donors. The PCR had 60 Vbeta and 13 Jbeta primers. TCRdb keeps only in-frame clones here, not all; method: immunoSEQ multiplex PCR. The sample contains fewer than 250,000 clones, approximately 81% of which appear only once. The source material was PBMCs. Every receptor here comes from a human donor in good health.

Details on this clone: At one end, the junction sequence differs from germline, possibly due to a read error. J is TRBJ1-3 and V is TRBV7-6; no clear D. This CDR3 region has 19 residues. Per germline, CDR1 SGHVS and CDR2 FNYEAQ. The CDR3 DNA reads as TGTGCCAGCAGCTTAGACTGGGTGCCAGGACCTAGCTCTGGAAGCACCATATATTTT. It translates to CASSLDWVPGPSSGSTIYF.

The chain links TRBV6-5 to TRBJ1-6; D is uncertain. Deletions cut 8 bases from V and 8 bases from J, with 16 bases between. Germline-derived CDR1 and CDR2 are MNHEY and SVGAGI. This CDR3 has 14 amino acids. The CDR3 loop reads CASAITGADSPLHF. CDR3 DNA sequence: TGTGCCAGCGCCATTACGGGAGCTGATTCACCCCTCCACTTT.

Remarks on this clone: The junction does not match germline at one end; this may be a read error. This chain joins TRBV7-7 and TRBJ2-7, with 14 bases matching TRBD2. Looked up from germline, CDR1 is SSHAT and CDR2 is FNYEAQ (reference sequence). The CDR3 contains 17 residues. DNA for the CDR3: TGTGCTAGCAGCCCGGGACTAGCGGGAGCCGACACCTACGAGCAGTACTTC. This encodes CASSPGLAGADTYEQYF.

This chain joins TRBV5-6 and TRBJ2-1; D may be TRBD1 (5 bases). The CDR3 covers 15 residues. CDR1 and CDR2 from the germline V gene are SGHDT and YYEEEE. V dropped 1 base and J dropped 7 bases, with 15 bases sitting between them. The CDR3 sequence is CASSLRVKGWNEQFF. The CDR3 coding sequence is TGTGCCAGCAGCTTGAGAGTGAAGGGGTGGAATGAGCAGTTCTTC.

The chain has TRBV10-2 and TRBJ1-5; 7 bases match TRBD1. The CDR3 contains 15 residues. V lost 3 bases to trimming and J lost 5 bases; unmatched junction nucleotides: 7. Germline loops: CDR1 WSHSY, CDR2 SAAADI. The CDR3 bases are TGCGCCAGCAGTGACCGGGACAGCTTTTATCAGCCCCAGCATTTT. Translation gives CASSDRDSFYQPQHF.

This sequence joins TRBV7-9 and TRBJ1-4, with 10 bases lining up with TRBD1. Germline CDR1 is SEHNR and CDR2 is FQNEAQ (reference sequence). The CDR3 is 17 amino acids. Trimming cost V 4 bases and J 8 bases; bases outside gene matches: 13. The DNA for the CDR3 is TGTGCCAGCAGCTCCGTATCTCCGACAGGGGGCTTGGAAAAACTGTTTTTT. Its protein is CASSSVSPTGGLEKLFF.

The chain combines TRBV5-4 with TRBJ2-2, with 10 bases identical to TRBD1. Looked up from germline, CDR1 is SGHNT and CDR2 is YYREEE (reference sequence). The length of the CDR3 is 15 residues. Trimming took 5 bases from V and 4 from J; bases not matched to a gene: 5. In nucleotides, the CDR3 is TGTGCCAGCAGACCACGGACAGGGGGCACCGGGGAGCTGTTTTTT. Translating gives CASRPRTGGTGELFF.

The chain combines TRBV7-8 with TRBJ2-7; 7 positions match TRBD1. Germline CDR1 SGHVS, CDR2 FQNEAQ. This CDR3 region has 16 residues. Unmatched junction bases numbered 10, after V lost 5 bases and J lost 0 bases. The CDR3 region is CASSPAGQASSYEQYF. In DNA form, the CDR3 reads TGTGCCAGCAGCCCAGCTGGACAGGCAAGCTCCTACGAGCAGTACTTC.

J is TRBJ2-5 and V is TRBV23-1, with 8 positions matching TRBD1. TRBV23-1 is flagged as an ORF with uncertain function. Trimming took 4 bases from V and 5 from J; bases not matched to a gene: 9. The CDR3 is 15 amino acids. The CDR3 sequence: CASSPPRTGLETQYF. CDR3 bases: TGCGCCAGCAGTCCACCCCGGACAGGGCTCGAGACCCAGTACTTC.

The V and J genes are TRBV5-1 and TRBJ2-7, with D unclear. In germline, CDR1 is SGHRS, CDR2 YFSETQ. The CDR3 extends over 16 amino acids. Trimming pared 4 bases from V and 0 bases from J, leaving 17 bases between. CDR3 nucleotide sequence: TGCGCCAGCAGCCGGAGCCTCTTCAGTTTCTCCTACGAGCAGTACTTC. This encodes CASSRSLFSFSYEQYF. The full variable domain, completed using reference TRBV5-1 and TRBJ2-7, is KAGVTQTPRYLIKTRGQQVTLSCSPISGHRSVSWYQQTPGQGLQFLFEYFSETQRNKGNFPGRFSGRQFSNSRSEMNVSTLELGDSALYLCASSRSLFSFSYEQYFGPGTRLTVT.

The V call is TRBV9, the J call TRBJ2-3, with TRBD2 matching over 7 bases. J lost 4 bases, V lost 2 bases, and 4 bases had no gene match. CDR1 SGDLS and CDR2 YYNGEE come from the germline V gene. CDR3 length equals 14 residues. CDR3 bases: TGTGCCAGCAGCGTGGCGGGAGTGGCAGATACGCAGTATTTT. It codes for CASSVAGVADTQYF.

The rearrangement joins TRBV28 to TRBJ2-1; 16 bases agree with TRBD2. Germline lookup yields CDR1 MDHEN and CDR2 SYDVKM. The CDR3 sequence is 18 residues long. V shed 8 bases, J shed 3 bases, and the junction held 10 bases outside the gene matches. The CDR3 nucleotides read TGTGCCAGCCCCACCGGGACTAGCGGGAGGGCCCACTACAATGAGCAGTTCTTC. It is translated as CASPTGTSGRAHYNEQFF.

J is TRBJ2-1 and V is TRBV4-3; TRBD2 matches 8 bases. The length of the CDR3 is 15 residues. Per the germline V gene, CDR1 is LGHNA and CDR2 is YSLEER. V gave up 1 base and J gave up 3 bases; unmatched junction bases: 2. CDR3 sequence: CASSQVGTSYNEQFF. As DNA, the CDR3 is TGCGCCAGCAGCCAAGTAGGGACTAGCTACAATGAGCAGTTCTTC.

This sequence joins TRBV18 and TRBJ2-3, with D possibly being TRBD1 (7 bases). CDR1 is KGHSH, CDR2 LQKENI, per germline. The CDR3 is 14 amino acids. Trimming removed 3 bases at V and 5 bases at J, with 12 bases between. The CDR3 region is CASSPQGGRDTQYF. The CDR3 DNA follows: TGTGCCAGCTCACCTCAGGGGGGAAGAGATACGCAGTATTTT.

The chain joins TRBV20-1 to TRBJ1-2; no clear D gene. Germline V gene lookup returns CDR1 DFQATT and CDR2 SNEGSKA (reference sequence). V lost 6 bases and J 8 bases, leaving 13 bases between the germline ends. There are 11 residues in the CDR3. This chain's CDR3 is CSAPGRLGYTF. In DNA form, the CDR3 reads TGCAGTGCCCCGGGAAGATTGGGCTACACCTTC.

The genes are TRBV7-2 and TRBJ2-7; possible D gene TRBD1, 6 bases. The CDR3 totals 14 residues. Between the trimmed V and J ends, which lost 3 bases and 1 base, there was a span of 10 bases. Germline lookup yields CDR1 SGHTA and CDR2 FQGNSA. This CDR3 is CASSFLTGSYEQYF. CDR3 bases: TGTGCCAGCAGCTTCCTGACAGGATCCTACGAGCAGTACTTC.

CDR3 sequence: CASRTGDEQFF. The CDR3 region has the DNA TGTGCCAGCCGGACAGGCGATGAGCAGTTCTTC. The chain is built from TRBV9 and TRBJ2-1; 7 bases are a match to TRBD1. This CDR3 is built from 11 residues. Germline-derived CDR1 and CDR2 are SGDLS and YYNGEE. V dropped 7 bases and J dropped 8; count of bases not matched to a gene: 3.

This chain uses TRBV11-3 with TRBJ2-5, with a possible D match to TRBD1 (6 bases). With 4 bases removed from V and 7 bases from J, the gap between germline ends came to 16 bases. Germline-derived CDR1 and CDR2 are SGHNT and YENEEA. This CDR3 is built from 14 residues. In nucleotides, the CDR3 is TGTGCCAGCAGCTGGGGGCCCGCCAGTGGGACCCAGTACTTC. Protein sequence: CASSWGPASGTQYF.

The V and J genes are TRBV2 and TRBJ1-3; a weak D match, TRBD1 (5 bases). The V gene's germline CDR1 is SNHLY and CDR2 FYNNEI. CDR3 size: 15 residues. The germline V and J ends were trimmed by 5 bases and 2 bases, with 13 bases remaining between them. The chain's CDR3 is CASSSQGFTGNTIYF. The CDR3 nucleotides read TGTGCCAGCAGTTCCCAGGGTTTTACTGGAAACACCATATATTTT.

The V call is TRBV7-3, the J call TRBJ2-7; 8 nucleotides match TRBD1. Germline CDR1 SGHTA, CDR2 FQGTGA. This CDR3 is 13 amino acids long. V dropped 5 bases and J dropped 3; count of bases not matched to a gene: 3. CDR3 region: CASSADRGYEQYF. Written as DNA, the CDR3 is TGTGCCAGCAGCGCCGACAGGGGCTACGAGCAGTACTTC.

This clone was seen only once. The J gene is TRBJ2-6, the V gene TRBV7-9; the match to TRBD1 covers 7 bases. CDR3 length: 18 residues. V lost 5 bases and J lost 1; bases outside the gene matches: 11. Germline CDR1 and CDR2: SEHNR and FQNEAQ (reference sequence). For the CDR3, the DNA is TGTGCCAGCAGCGCCCGCCTTAGGACAGGATCTGGGGCCAACGTCCTGACTTTC. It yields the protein CASSARLRTGSGANVLTF.

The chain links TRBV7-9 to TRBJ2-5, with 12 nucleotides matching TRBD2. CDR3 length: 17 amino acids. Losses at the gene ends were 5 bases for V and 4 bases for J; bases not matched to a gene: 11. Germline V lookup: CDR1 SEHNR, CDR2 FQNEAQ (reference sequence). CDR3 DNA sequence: TGTGCCAGCAGCCCCCAAGCTCGACTAGCGGGAGCAGAGACCCAGTACTTC. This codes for CASSPQARLAGAETQYF.

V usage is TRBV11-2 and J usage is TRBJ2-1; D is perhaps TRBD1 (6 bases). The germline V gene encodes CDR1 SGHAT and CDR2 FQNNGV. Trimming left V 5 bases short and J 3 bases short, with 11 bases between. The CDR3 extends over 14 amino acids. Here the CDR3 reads CASSPRGSYNEQFF. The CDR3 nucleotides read TGTGCCAGCAGCCCGAGGGGGAGCTACAATGAGCAGTTCTTC. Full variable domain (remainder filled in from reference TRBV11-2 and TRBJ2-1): EAGVAQSPRYKIIEKRQSVAFWCNPISGHATLYWYQQILGQGPKLLIQFQNNGVVDDSQLPKDRFSAERLKGVDSTLKIQPAKLEDSAVYLCASSPRGSYNEQFFGPGTRLTVL.

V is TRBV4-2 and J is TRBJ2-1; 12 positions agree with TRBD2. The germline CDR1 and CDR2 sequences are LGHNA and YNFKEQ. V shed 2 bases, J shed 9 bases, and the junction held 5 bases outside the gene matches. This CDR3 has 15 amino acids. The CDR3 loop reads CASSQSASGRGEQFF. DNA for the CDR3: TGTGCCAGCAGCCAATCGGCTAGCGGGAGGGGTGAGCAGTTCTTC.

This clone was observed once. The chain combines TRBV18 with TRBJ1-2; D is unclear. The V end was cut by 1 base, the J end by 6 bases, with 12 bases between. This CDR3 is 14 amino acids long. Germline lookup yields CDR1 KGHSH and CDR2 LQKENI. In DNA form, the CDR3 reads TGTGCCAGCTCACCACGCCCCACCGAGGATGGCTACACCTTC. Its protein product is CASSPRPTEDGYTF.

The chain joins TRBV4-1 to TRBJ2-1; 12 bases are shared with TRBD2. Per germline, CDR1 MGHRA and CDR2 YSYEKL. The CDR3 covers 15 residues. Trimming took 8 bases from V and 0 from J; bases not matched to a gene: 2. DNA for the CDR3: TGCGCCAGCGCGACTAGCGGGAGCTCCTACAATGAGCAGTTCTTC. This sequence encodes CASATSGSSYNEQFF.

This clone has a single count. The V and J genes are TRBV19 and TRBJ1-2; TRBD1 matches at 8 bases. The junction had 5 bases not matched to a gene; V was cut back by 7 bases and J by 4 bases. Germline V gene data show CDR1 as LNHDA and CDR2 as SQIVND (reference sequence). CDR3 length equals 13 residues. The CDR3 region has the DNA TGTGCCAGTAAAGAAGGACAGGGCTATGGCTACACCTTC. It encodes CASKEGQGYGYTF.